A selection of T cell receptor beta chains follows, all from one sample in a study of blood T cell repertoires in COVID-19. Profiling relied on immunoSEQ multiplex PCR, and the TCRdb table lists in-frame clones only, not all of them. The sample records about 32,000 clones, about nine tenths being singletons. The specimen sequenced was peripheral blood. The source of these receptors is a man aged 55 to 69 with active COVID-19. The CDR3 runs from the conserved cysteine through the conserved F or W. A D gene is named only where the DNA matches it firmly. Rows may omit the clone size; those that give it use once, few, many or a size class.

j_gene: TRBJ2-5; abundance: -; v_gene: TRBV11-2; d_gene: TRBD2; CDR3aa: CASSSPGGETQYF; CDR3nt: TGTGCCAGCAGCTCACCGGGGGGAGAGACCCAGTACTTC
j_gene: TRBJ1-2; abundance: -; v_gene: TRBV4-3; d_gene: -; CDR3aa: CASSPSTTGNYGYTF; CDR3nt: TGCGCCAGCAGCCCTTCTACTACAGGGAACTATGGCTACACCTTC
j_gene: TRBJ2-2; abundance: -; v_gene: TRBV27; d_gene: -; CDR3aa: CASSLSATVTGELFF; CDR3nt: TGTGCCAGCAGTTTATCTGCGACAGTGACCGGGGAGCTGTTTTTT
j_gene: TRBJ1-2; abundance: -; v_gene: TRBV19; d_gene: -; CDR3aa: CASSVVGEATYGYTF; CDR3nt: TGTGCCAGTAGTGTCGTCGGCGAGGCGACCTATGGCTACACCTTC
j_gene: TRBJ1-1; abundance: -; v_gene: TRBV4-1; d_gene: -; CDR3aa: CASSQRPLRGNTEAFF; CDR3nt: TGCGCCAGCAGCCAGAGGCCACTAAGAGGGAACACTGAAGCTTTCTTT
j_gene: TRBJ1-5; abundance: -; v_gene: TRBV18; d_gene: -; CDR3aa: CASSPTTGLRGNQPQHF; CDR3nt: TGTGCCAGCTCACCAACCACAGGGCTTAGGGGCAATCAGCCCCAGCATTTT
j_gene: TRBJ1-2; abundance: once; v_gene: TRBV19; d_gene: TRBD1; CDR3aa: CASSTRQGSYTF; CDR3nt: TGTGCCAGTAGTACCAGACAGGGTAGCTACACCTTC
j_gene: TRBJ2-1; abundance: -; v_gene: TRBV15; d_gene: TRBD2; CDR3aa: CATSVPLAGSDEQFF; CDR3nt: TGTGCCACCAGCGTCCCCCTAGCGGGGAGTGATGAGCAGTTCTTC
j_gene: TRBJ2-7; abundance: -; v_gene: TRBV2; d_gene: -; CDR3aa: CASRALGVEQYF; CDR3nt: TGTGCCAGCAGGGCTCTAGGTGTCGAGCAGTACTTC
j_gene: TRBJ2-5; abundance: -; v_gene: TRBV2; d_gene: -; CDR3aa: CASRRTRRRIQETQYF; CDR3nt: TGTGCCAGCAGGAGGACACGGCGTCGAATCCAAGAGACCCAGTACTTC
j_gene: TRBJ2-6; abundance: -; v_gene: TRBV13; d_gene: TRBD1; CDR3aa: CASSFQGAGGANVLTF; CDR3nt: TGTGCCAGCAGCTTCCAGGGGGCGGGTGGGGCCAACGTCCTGACTTTC
j_gene: TRBJ1-5; abundance: -; v_gene: TRBV5-1; d_gene: -; CDR3aa: CASSFGDSNQPQHF; CDR3nt: TGCGCCAGCAGCTTTGGAGATAGCAATCAGCCCCAGCATTTT
j_gene: TRBJ1-5; abundance: -; v_gene: TRBV7-8; d_gene: -; CDR3aa: CASSNEGGSQPQHF; CDR3nt: TGTGCCAGCAGCAACGAGGGTGGGAGTCAGCCCCAGCATTTT
j_gene: TRBJ2-7; abundance: -; v_gene: TRBV13; d_gene: TRBD2; CDR3aa: CASSLDISGGTEQYF; CDR3nt: TGTGCCAGCAGCTTAGATATTAGCGGGGGGACCGAGCAGTACTTC
j_gene: TRBJ1-2; abundance: -; v_gene: TRBV5-1; d_gene: -; CDR3aa: CASSESDIRGGYTF; CDR3nt: TGCGCCAGCAGCGAGTCGGACATCCGTGGTGGCTACACCTTC
j_gene: TRBJ2-7; abundance: -; v_gene: TRBV20-1; d_gene: -; CDR3aa: CSAGVNEQYF; CDR3nt: TGCAGTGCCGGGGTGAACGAGCAGTACTTC
j_gene: TRBJ2-7; abundance: few; v_gene: TRBV6-5; d_gene: TRBD1; CDR3aa: CASSYDRAYEQYF; CDR3nt: TGTGCCAGCAGTTACGACAGGGCCTACGAGCAGTACTTC
j_gene: TRBJ1-1; abundance: -; v_gene: TRBV27; d_gene: -; CDR3aa: CASTLGGPNTEAFF; CDR3nt: TGTGCCAGCACTCTCGGGGGACCGAACACTGAAGCTTTCTTT
j_gene: TRBJ2-2; abundance: -; v_gene: TRBV19; d_gene: -; CDR3aa: CASSSSGVDTGELFF; CDR3nt: TGTGCCAGTAGTAGTTCAGGCGTGGACACCGGGGAGCTGTTTTTT
j_gene: TRBJ1-5; abundance: -; v_gene: TRBV7-2; d_gene: TRBD1; CDR3aa: CASSPGQGNQPQHF; CDR3nt: TGTGCCAGCAGCCCGGGACAGGGTAATCAGCCCCAGCATTTT
j_gene: TRBJ1-2; abundance: -; v_gene: TRBV19; d_gene: TRBD1; CDR3aa: CASSWQGVQAGGYTF; CDR3nt: TGTGCCAGTAGTTGGCAGGGGGTGCAAGCGGGTGGCTACACCTTC
j_gene: TRBJ2-1; abundance: -; v_gene: TRBV6-5; d_gene: -; CDR3aa: CASQTQGGEQFF; CDR3nt: TGTGCCAGCCAAACTCAGGGGGGTGAGCAGTTCTTC
j_gene: TRBJ1-2; abundance: -; v_gene: TRBV5-8; d_gene: TRBD1; CDR3aa: CASSLSQGRGYGYTF; CDR3nt: TGTGCCAGCAGCTTGTCACAGGGGCGCGGTTATGGCTACACCTTC
j_gene: TRBJ1-1; abundance: -; v_gene: TRBV9; d_gene: TRBD1; CDR3aa: CASSVGVGQAAPEAFF; CDR3nt: TGTGCCAGCAGCGTAGGGGTAGGACAGGCTGCTCCTGAAGCTTTCTTT
j_gene: TRBJ2-7; abundance: -; v_gene: TRBV18; d_gene: -; CDR3aa: CASSPSPRVEQYF; CDR3nt: TGTGCCAGCTCACCTTCTCCCCGGGTCGAGCAGTACTTC
j_gene: TRBJ2-7; abundance: -; v_gene: TRBV2; d_gene: -; CDR3aa: CASRDAGVQYF; CDR3nt: TGTGCCAGCAGGGACGCAGGGGTCCAGTACTTC
j_gene: TRBJ1-2; abundance: -; v_gene: TRBV27; d_gene: -; CDR3aa: CASSLRGADYGYTF; CDR3nt: TGTGCCAGCAGTTTGCGGGGGGCAGACTATGGCTACACCTTC
j_gene: TRBJ2-7; abundance: -; v_gene: TRBV10-3; d_gene: TRBD2; CDR3aa: CAISGASGVNYEQYF; CDR3nt: TGTGCCATCAGTGGAGCTAGCGGGGTGAACTACGAGCAGTACTTC
j_gene: TRBJ2-5; abundance: -; v_gene: TRBV4-2; d_gene: TRBD1; CDR3aa: CASSHRTGQETQYF; CDR3nt: TGTGCCAGCAGCCACCGGACAGGGCAAGAGACCCAGTACTTC
j_gene: TRBJ2-7; abundance: -; v_gene: TRBV5-1; d_gene: TRBD2; CDR3aa: CASSPGLAGGPGEQYF; CDR3nt: TGCGCCAGCAGCCCGGGACTAGCGGGAGGGCCAGGGGAGCAGTACTTC
j_gene: TRBJ2-2; abundance: -; v_gene: TRBV4-3; d_gene: TRBD1; CDR3aa: CASSQHRQGGSLGELFF; CDR3nt: TGCGCCAGCAGCCAGCATCGACAGGGGGGCTCTTTGGGGGAGCTGTTTTTT
j_gene: TRBJ2-5; abundance: once; v_gene: TRBV6-2/TRBV6-3; d_gene: TRBD2; CDR3aa: CASSYSMGLAGEMETQYF; CDR3nt: TGTGCCAGCAGTTACTCGATGGGACTAGCGGGAGAGATGGAGACCCAGTACTTC
j_gene: TRBJ2-1; abundance: few; v_gene: TRBV7-9; d_gene: TRBD2; CDR3aa: CASSPSWPGGRTDREFF; CDR3nt: TGTGCCAGCAGCCCATCCTGGCCGGGAGGGAGGACAGACCGAGAGTTCTTC
j_gene: TRBJ2-1; abundance: -; v_gene: TRBV5-1; d_gene: TRBD2; CDR3aa: CASSLAGGLAGGNEQFF; CDR3nt: TGCGCCAGCAGCTTGGCCGGTGGACTAGCGGGGGGTAATGAGCAGTTCTTC
j_gene: TRBJ2-7; abundance: -; v_gene: TRBV3-1/TRBV3-2; d_gene: -; CDR3aa: CASSQDRGRQYF; CDR3nt: TGTGCCAGCAGCCAAGATAGAGGAAGGCAGTACTTC
j_gene: TRBJ2-5; abundance: -; v_gene: TRBV30; d_gene: -; CDR3aa: CAWAHQETQYF; CDR3nt: TGTGCCTGGGCTCACCAAGAGACCCAGTACTTC
j_gene: TRBJ2-3; abundance: -; v_gene: TRBV7-2; d_gene: -; CDR3aa: CASSLGLITDTQYF; CDR3nt: TGTGCCAGCAGCTTAGGTCTAATCACAGATACGCAGTATTTT
j_gene: TRBJ1-3; abundance: once; v_gene: TRBV5-4; d_gene: TRBD1; CDR3aa: CASSLEAPGGTNTIYF; CDR3nt: TGTGCCAGCAGCTTGGAAGCGCCAGGGGGCACGAACACCATATATTTT
j_gene: TRBJ1-1; abundance: -; v_gene: TRBV5-4; d_gene: -; CDR3aa: CASSLRRGNTEAFF; CDR3nt: TGTGCCAGCAGCCTCCGAAGGGGTAACACTGAAGCTTTCTTT
j_gene: TRBJ1-1; abundance: -; v_gene: TRBV14; d_gene: TRBD1; CDR3aa: CASSSQGDWTEAFF; CDR3nt: TGTGCCAGCAGCTCCCAGGGGGATTGGACTGAAGCTTTCTTT
j_gene: TRBJ1-5; abundance: -; v_gene: TRBV18; d_gene: -; CDR3aa: CASSPETPPTDNQPQHF; CDR3nt: TGTGCCAGCTCACCAGAAACTCCCCCGACAGACAATCAGCCCCAGCATTTT
j_gene: TRBJ2-1; abundance: -; v_gene: TRBV7-2; d_gene: TRBD2; CDR3aa: CASSLFPGGLAGGPDEQFF; CDR3nt: TGTGCCAGCAGCTTATTTCCCGGGGGACTAGCGGGGGGCCCGGATGAGCAGTTCTTC
j_gene: TRBJ1-5; abundance: few; v_gene: TRBV10-3; d_gene: -; CDR3aa: CANFLQPQHF; CDR3nt: TGTGCCAACTTCCTCCAGCCCCAGCATTTT
j_gene: TRBJ2-7; abundance: -; v_gene: TRBV6-6; d_gene: -; CDR3aa: CASSFTDTSPYEQYF; CDR3nt: TGTGCCAGCAGCTTTACGGACACCTCACCCTACGAGCAGTACTTC